The 9 T cell receptor beta chains below were found in one sample sequenced in a study of glioma-infiltrating T cells. Amplification of TCR alpha and beta CDR3 regions from RNA used iRepertoire nested multiplex PCR. Via MiXCR, TCRdb re-called the multiplex PCR reads, giving one row per CDR3 protein. The repertoire consists of roughly 800 distinct CDR3 sequences, with around 16% occurring once and the leading ten covering about 30%. Sequencing used glioma tissue, nonneoplastic brain tissue, or PBMCs (not recorded which). The origin of the receptors is a human donor with low-grade glioma or glioblastoma, undergoing nonglioma brain surgery, or in good health (not recorded which).

By sample fraction, this clonotype is large. The rearrangement links TRBV20-1 to TRBJ1-1; 8 bases are shared with TRBD1. The V and J ends lost 3 bases and 3 bases, in that order; junction bases with no gene match: 6. Germline V lookup: CDR1 DFQATT, CDR2 SNEGSKA (reference sequence). The CDR3 runs 14 residues. The CDR3 loop is CSARDRVTHTEAFF. CDR3 bases: TGCAGTGCTAGGGACAGGGTTACGCACACTGAAGCTTTCTTT.

By its share, this clonotype is medium-sized. J is TRBJ2-3 and V is TRBV27, with D maybe TRBD2 (5 bases). Between the trimmed V and J ends, which lost 5 bases and 2 bases, there was a span of 11 bases. CDR1 and CDR2 from the germline V gene are MNHEY and SMNVEV (reference sequence). This CDR3 has 14 amino acids. This CDR3 is CASSPVLVTDTQYF. Here the CDR3 DNA reads TGTGCCAGCAGTCCCGTACTAGTCACAGATACGCAGTATTTT.

This clonotype has a handful of counts. One end of the junction varies from germline; a read error may be responsible. The chain has TRBV6-2 or TRBV6-3 and TRBJ1-5; D gene uncertain. The V gene's germline CDR1 is MNHEY and CDR2 SVGEGT. This CDR3 spans 16 amino acids. The CDR3 sequence is CAGSYSKGIGNQPQHF. The DNA of the CDR3 is TGTGCCGGCAGTTACTCAAAGGGTATAGGCAATCAGCCCCAACACTTT.

This clonotype ranks as medium-sized. The J gene is TRBJ2-1, the V gene TRBV7-2; 10 nucleotides match TRBD2. Germline values: CDR1 SGHTA, CDR2 FQGNSA. V was pared by 5 bases and J by 7 bases, with 8 bases of the junction left unmatched. This CDR3 region has 15 residues. The CDR3 coding sequence is TGTGCCAGCAGCCGCATAGCGGGAGGTCCGAATGAGCAGTTCTTC. Translated: CASSRIAGGPNEQFF.

This clonotype counts as large. The chain employs TRBV20-1 and TRBJ2-7; 7 bases map to TRBD1. The CDR3 extends over 13 amino acids. V dropped 6 bases and J dropped 3; count of bases not matched to a gene: 8. The V gene's germline CDR1 is DFQATT and CDR2 SNEGSKA (reference sequence). CDR3 region: CSAKTGIGYEQYF. CDR3 DNA: TGCAGTGCCAAGACAGGGATCGGCTACGAGCAGTACTTC.

This clonotype has just a few counts. The chain recombines TRBV20-1 with TRBJ1-1; D not resolved. Looked up from germline, CDR1 is DFQATT and CDR2 is SNEGSKA (reference sequence). The CDR3 is 12 amino acids. The V end was cut by 4 bases, the J end by 1 base, with 7 bases between. The CDR3 sequence is CSATSGNTEAFF. CDR3 DNA sequence: TGCAGTGCTACAAGCGGGAACACTGAAGCTTTCTTT.

There are many counts of this clonotype. The V and J genes are TRBV29-1 and TRBJ2-1; TRBD2 matches 10 bases. Germline CDR1 and CDR2: SQVTM and ANQGSEA. The ends lost 5 bases at V and 9 bases at J; junction bases unmatched: 10. This CDR3 is 14 amino acids long. The CDR3 loop reads CSVPLGRTSGEQFF. The CDR3 DNA reads as TGCAGCGTTCCACTGGGACGGACTAGCGGTGAGCAGTTCTTC.

By share, this clonotype counts as large. The V call is TRBV27, the J call TRBJ1-5; D call uncertain. Germline CDR1 reads MNHEY; CDR2 reads SMNVEV (reference sequence). The CDR3 totals 13 residues. The V end was cut by 5 bases, the J end by 5 bases, with 10 bases between. The CDR3 reads CASSVTPDQPQHF. As DNA, the CDR3 is TGTGCCAGCAGTGTGACACCTGATCAGCCCCAGCATTTT.

This clonotype is large (0.1 to 1%) in the sample. The rearrangement joins TRBV27 to TRBJ1-6, with D uncertain. The CDR3 extends over 15 amino acids. Germline assignment: CDR1 MNHEY and CDR2 SMNVEV (reference sequence). Trimming cost V 6 bases and J 4 bases, with 13 bases left between them. The CDR3 here is CASRALSGYNSPLHF. In DNA, the CDR3 is TGTGCCAGCAGGGCACTTTCGGGGTATAATTCACCCCTCCACTTT.